The 25 T cell receptor beta chains listed next were all sequenced from one sample in a study of T cell repertoires in cytomegalovirus infection. TCRdb fed the reads into MiXCR, producing one record per CDR3 protein. The table shows 400,000 or so distinct CDR3 sequences, with about a third occurring only once. Material: PBMCs. Receptors were obtained from a human donor in good health (CMV status not recorded). Some clones in this sample may be carry-over from other donors' samples.

J is TRBJ1-5 and V is TRBV7-8, with D unclear. The germline V gene has CDR1 SGHVS and CDR2 FQNEAQ. There are 15 residues in the CDR3. V was clipped by 6 bases and J by 3 bases, with 15 bases between them. CDR3 DNA: TGTGCCAGCAGTTTAATAGATGAGTCCAATCAGCCCCAGCATTTT. It specifies CASSLIDESNQPQHF.

The chain carries TRBV27 and TRBJ1-2, with TRBD1 identical over 7 bases. The J segment lost 4 bases and the V segment lost 5 bases, leaving 10 bases of the junction unmatched. Germline CDR1 MNHEY, CDR2 SMNVEV (reference sequence). The CDR3 is 15 amino acids. The CDR3 nucleotides are TGTGCCAGCAGTAGCCGACAGGGTATTATCTATGGCTACACCTTC. This encodes CASSSRQGIIYGYTF.

This chain uses TRBV30 with TRBJ1-5, with 7 bases fitting TRBD1. The CDR3 is 14 residues long. The J segment lost 9 bases and the V segment lost 3 bases, leaving 11 bases of the junction unmatched. The V gene's germline CDR1 is GTSNPN and CDR2 SVGIG (reference sequence). The CDR3 reads CAWRSGTAWGPQHF. In DNA, the CDR3 is TGTGCCTGGAGGTCCGGGACAGCCTGGGGGCCCCAGCATTTT.

This clonotype came up a few times. The rearrangement links TRBV4-2 to TRBJ2-2; a weak D match, TRBD2 (6 bases). Germline assignment: CDR1 LGHNA and CDR2 YNFKEQ. The CDR3 length is 16 residues. Trimming shortened V by 2 bases and J by 6 bases, and 16 bases separated the two germline ends. The CDR3 loop is CASSQSLGRGPGELFF. CDR3 DNA sequence: TGTGCCAGCAGCCAATCTCTAGGGCGGGGTCCCGGGGAGCTGTTTTTT.

This clonotype came up a few times. The chain carries TRBV28 and TRBJ2-5; 11 bases align to TRBD1. Per the germline V gene, CDR1 is MDHEN and CDR2 is SYDVKM. The ends lost 5 bases at V and 5 bases at J; junction bases unmatched: 7. This CDR3 region has 15 residues. In nucleotides, the CDR3 is TGTGCCAGCAGTAAGGGACAGGGGGGTTGGGAGACCCAGTACTTC. Amino acid sequence: CASSKGQGGWETQYF.

This rearrangement joins TRBV6-5 to TRBJ1-6; D unclear. Germline CDR1 MNHEY, CDR2 SVGAGI. Trimming shortened V by 6 bases and J by 13 bases, and 19 bases separated the two germline ends. The CDR3 contains 14 residues. This CDR3 is CASRTNSALGPLHF. CDR3 DNA sequence: TGTGCCAGCAGAACGAACAGTGCCCTCGGTCCCCTCCACTTT.

A note on this clonotype: The conserved phenylalanine or tryptophan normally closing the CDR3 is absent here, so this likely arose from a read error. The chain carries TRBV4-1 and TRBJ2-5; D might be TRBD1 (6 bases). The CDR3 spans 14 residues. The germline V and J ends were trimmed by 2 bases and 5 bases, with 12 bases remaining between them. The V gene's germline CDR1 is MGHRA and CDR2 YSYEKL. The CDR3 nucleotides are TGCGCCAGCAGCCAACGGGACAATCGGGAGACCCAGTACTCC. Translated: CASSQRDNRETQYS.

Details on this clonotype: It is likely a read error, because the conserved phenylalanine at the end of the CDR3 is missing. The chain is built from TRBV4-3 and TRBJ2-1; 7 bases line up with TRBD2. V gave up 1 base and J gave up 4 bases; unmatched junction bases: 7. Germline lookup yields CDR1 LGHNA and CDR2 YSLEER. The CDR3 is made up of 16 amino acids. This chain's CDR3 is CASSQGLGGSYNEQFL. The CDR3, as DNA: TGCGCCAGCAGCCAAGGTCTCGGGGGGAGTTACAATGAGCAGTTCTTA.

With regard to this clonotype: One end of the junction does not line up with germline, which may come from a read error. The V and J genes are TRBV7-6 and TRBJ2-1; the match to TRBD1 covers 9 bases. Per germline, CDR1 SGHVS and CDR2 FNYEAQ. The CDR3 is 17 residues long. The CDR3 sequence is CASSLKQGARAYHEQFF. The CDR3 bases are TGTGCCAGCAGCTTAAAACAGGGGGCACGCGCCTACCATGAGCAGTTCTTC. The entire variable domain, with the rest obtained from reference TRBV7-6 and TRBJ2-1, is as follows: GAGVSQSPRYKVTKRGQDVALRCDPISGHVSLYWYRQALGQGPEFLTYFNYEAQQDKSGLPNDRFSAERPEGSISTLTIQRTEQRDSAMYRCASSLKQGARAYHEQFFGPGTRLTVL.

This clonotype was seen more than once but under ten times. This chain links TRBV12-3 or TRBV12-4 with TRBJ1-1; D not resolved. The CDR3 totals 13 residues. Trimming left V 0 bases short and J 10 bases short, with 12 bases between. The CDR3 reads CASSLARLGSAFF. The DNA of the CDR3 is TGTGCCAGCAGTTTAGCGAGGTTGGGTTCAGCTTTCTTT.

The J gene is TRBJ2-3, the V gene TRBV18; 7 bases map to TRBD1. The CDR3 extends over 13 amino acids. With 5 bases clipped from V and 4 bases from J, the junction kept 3 bases outside the gene matches. Germline V gives CDR1 KGHSH, CDR2 LQKENI. The CDR3 here is CASSTTGADTQYF. For the CDR3, the DNA is TGTGCCAGCTCAACTACAGGGGCAGATACGCAGTATTTT.

As to this clonotype: Germline and junction disagree at one end, which may indicate a read error. The J gene is TRBJ2-5, the V gene TRBV19, with a weak D call TRBD1 (5 bases). The CDR3 covers 15 residues. CDR1 LNHDA and CDR2 SQIVND come from the germline V gene (reference sequence). The CDR3 spells CASSLLPGAEETPYF. CDR3 DNA: TGTGCCAGTAGCCTCCTCCCTGGGGCAGAAGAGACCCCGTACTTC.

On this clonotype itself: No conserved phenylalanine or tryptophan is present at the end of the CDR3, so a read error is the likely explanation. This sequence joins TRBV19 and TRBJ1-2, with D possibly being TRBD1 (6 bases). CDR3 size: 12 residues. Trimming took 7 bases from V and 1 from J, leaving 7 bases between them. Germline lookup yields CDR1 LNHDA and CDR2 SQIVND (reference sequence). The DNA for the CDR3 is TGTGCCAGTATGGGACATAACTATGGCTACACCTTA. Its protein product is CASMGHNYGYTL.

This clonotype turned up a few times. The V gene is TRBV6-6, the J gene TRBJ1-2; unclear D gene. This CDR3 is 12 amino acids long. CDR1 and CDR2 (germline): MNHNY, SVGAGI (reference sequence). Trimming cost V 4 bases and J 3 bases, with 6 bases left between them. This CDR3 reads CASSSAHYGYTF. CDR3 DNA: TGTGCCAGCAGTTCCGCCCACTATGGCTACACCTTC.

Only a few counts were recorded for this clonotype. CDR3 DNA sequence: TGTGCCAGCAGTGGCCAAAAACCGGCAGGGACCAACCAGCCCCAGCATTTT. Amino acid sequence: CASSGQKPAGTNQPQHF. The V gene is TRBV6-4, the J gene TRBJ1-5; D perhaps matches TRBD1 (5 bases). V lost 4 bases to trimming and J lost 7 bases, with 23 bases between them. CDR1 is MRHNA and CDR2 is SNTAGT in the germline V gene. The CDR3 runs to 17 residues.

This clonotype was seen only a few times. The chain has TRBV20-1 and TRBJ1-1; 10 nucleotides line up with TRBD1. Per the germline V gene, CDR1 is DFQATT and CDR2 is SNEGSKA (reference sequence). The V segment lost 3 bases and the J segment 3 bases; nucleotides outside the gene matches: 4. The CDR3 has 14 amino acids. CDR3 sequence reads: CSASFGTGDTEAFF. CDR3 coding DNA: TGCAGTGCTAGCTTTGGGACAGGGGACACTGAAGCTTTCTTT.

In this sample, this clonotype turned up once. A much bigger clone sits one base away, suggesting this may be a read error. The CDR3 carries no conserved terminal phenylalanine or tryptophan, so it likely arises from a read error. The V and J genes are TRBV11-2 and TRBJ2-5, with D possibly matching TRBD2 (5 bases). The V gene's germline CDR1 is SGHAT and CDR2 FQNNGV. This CDR3 is 13 amino acids long. The ends were cut back, 6 bases at V and 5 bases at J, with 13 bases in the middle. CDR3 sequence: CASRYTSGETQYL. The CDR3 coding sequence is TGTGCCAGCAGATATACTAGTGGCGAGACCCAGTACTTA.

As for this clonotype: The junction departs from the called germline gene at one end, perhaps through a read error. The V and J genes are TRBV12-3 or TRBV12-4 and TRBJ2-7; no clear D gene. This CDR3 region has 12 residues. In DNA, the CDR3 is TGTGCAAGCAGGTGGGCAGTGGACGAGCAGTACTTC. It is translated as CASRWAVDEQYF.

This clonotype was found a few times. This chain's CDR3 is CASSPSRGEPYNSPLHF. The CDR3 region has the DNA TGTGCCAGCAGCCCTTCTAGGGGTGAGCCCTATAATTCACCCCTCCACTTT. The chain joins TRBV2 to TRBJ1-6; TRBD1 is a possible D gene (5 bases). V was pared by 6 bases and J by 2 bases, with 17 bases between. The germline gives CDR1 SNHLY, CDR2 FYNNEI. The CDR3 has 17 amino acids.

This chain's CDR3 is CASSSPRDNYGNEKLFF. In nucleotides, the CDR3 is TGTGCCAGCAGTTCCCCTCGGGACAATTACGGCAATGAAAAACTGTTTTTT. The gene calls are TRBV27 and TRBJ1-4; TRBD1 is a possible D gene (6 bases). The CDR3 spans 17 residues. V was clipped by 4 bases and J by 5 bases, with 20 bases between them. Per germline, CDR1 MNHEY and CDR2 SMNVEV (reference sequence). Variable domain in full (rest from reference TRBV27 and TRBJ1-4): EAQVTQNPRYLITVTGKKLTVTCSQNMNHEYMSWYRQDPGLGLRQIYYSMNVEVTDKGDVPEGYKVSRKEKRNFPLILESPSPNQTSLYFCASSSPRDNYGNEKLFFGSGTQLSVL.

The rearrangement links TRBV29-1 to TRBJ1-1, with D tentatively TRBD1 (6 bases). The CDR3 is 14 amino acids. Germline V gene data show CDR1 as SQVTM and CDR2 as ANQGSEA. V was trimmed by 1 base and J by 0 bases, leaving 9 bases between them. CDR3 sequence: CSVEAGQLNTEAFF. In DNA, the CDR3 is TGCAGCGTTGAAGCTGGACAGCTGAACACTGAAGCTTTCTTT.

The V and J genes are TRBV6-6 and TRBJ1-2; D unclear. The ends were cut back, 0 bases at V and 4 bases at J, with 9 bases in the middle. This CDR3 contains 14 residues. The germline CDR1 and CDR2 sequences are MNHNY and SVGAGI (reference sequence). In DNA form, the CDR3 reads TGTGCCAGCAGTTACTCCGGGATCCTCTATGGCTACACCTTC. Translation gives CASSYSGILYGYTF.

The chain has TRBV20-1 and TRBJ2-5, with D possibly being TRBD2 (5 bases). Germline lookup yields CDR1 DFQATT and CDR2 SNEGSKA (reference sequence). Trimming took off 1 base at V and 4 bases at J, with 13 bases between the two ends. The length of the CDR3 is 14 residues. CDR3 loop: CSARARGTGETQYF. In DNA form, the CDR3 reads TGCAGTGCTAGAGCCCGGGGAACGGGAGAGACCCAGTACTTC.

The rearrangement uses TRBV4-1 and TRBJ1-3; TRBD1 matches 9 bases. The CDR3 covers 19 residues. Per germline, CDR1 MGHRA and CDR2 YSYEKL. J was trimmed by 6 bases and V by 0 bases; bases with no gene match: 15. CDR3 DNA sequence: TGCGCCAGCAGCCAAGACGTGGGATTGACAGGGGGTTTCGAAAACACCATATATTTT. It encodes CASSQDVGLTGGFENTIYF.

The sample holds a few counts of this clonotype. This sequence joins TRBV19 and TRBJ2-1; 7 bases align to TRBD1. The CDR3 consists of 16 residues. Germline trimming cut 6 bases from V and 3 bases from J; bases unmatched to any gene: 11. Germline V gene sequence: CDR1 LNHDA, CDR2 SQIVND (reference sequence). Here the CDR3 DNA reads TGTGCCAGTAGAGTAGAGTGGCAGGGGGACTACAATGAGCAGTTCTTC. This codes for CASRVEWQGDYNEQFF.